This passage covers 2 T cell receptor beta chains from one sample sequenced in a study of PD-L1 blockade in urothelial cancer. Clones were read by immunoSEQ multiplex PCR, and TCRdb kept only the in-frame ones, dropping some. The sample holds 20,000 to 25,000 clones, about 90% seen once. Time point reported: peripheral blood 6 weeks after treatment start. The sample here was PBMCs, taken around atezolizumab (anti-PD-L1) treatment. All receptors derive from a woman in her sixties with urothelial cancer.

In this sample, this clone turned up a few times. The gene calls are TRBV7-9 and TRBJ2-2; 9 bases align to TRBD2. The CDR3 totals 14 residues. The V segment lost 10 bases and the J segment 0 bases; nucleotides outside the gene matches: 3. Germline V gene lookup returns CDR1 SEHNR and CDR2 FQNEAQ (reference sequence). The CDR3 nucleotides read TGTGCCACCTCTAGCGGGGCGAACACCGGGGAGCTGTTTTTT. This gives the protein CATSSGANTGELFF. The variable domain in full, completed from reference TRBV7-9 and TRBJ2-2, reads DTGVSQNPRHKITKRGQNVTFRCDPISEHNRLYWYRQTLGQGPEFLTYFQNEAQLEKSRLLSDRFSAERPKGSFSTLEIQRTEQGDSAMYLCATSSGANTGELFFGEGSRLTVL.

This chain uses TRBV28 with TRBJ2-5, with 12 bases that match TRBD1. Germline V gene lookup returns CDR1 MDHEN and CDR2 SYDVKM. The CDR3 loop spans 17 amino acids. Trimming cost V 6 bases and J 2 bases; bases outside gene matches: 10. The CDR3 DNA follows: TGTGCCAGCAGACGGGGGGACAGGGGGCGACATCAAGAGACCCAGTACTTC. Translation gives CASRRGDRGRHQETQYF. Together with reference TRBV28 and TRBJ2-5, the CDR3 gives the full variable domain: DVKVTQSSRYLVKRTGEKVFLECVQDMDHENMFWYRQDPGLGLRLIYFSYDVKMKEKGDIPEGYSVSREKKERFSLILESASTNQTSMYLCASRRGDRGRHQETQYFGPGTRLLVL.